These T cell receptor beta chains were read from a single sample in a study of blood T cell repertoires in COVID-19. TCRdb's copy holds only in-frame clones and misses some; the assay was immunoSEQ multiplex PCR. The table has roughly 150,000 clones, around 90% seen once; the top ten hold roughly 2.4%. Sequencing input: peripheral blood. These receptors all stem from a woman aged 80 or over with COVID-19, enrolled during active disease. CDR3s include the opening cysteine and the closing phenylalanine or tryptophan. The D gene is left open where the match is weak. Clone sizes are given selectively: once, few, many, or a class where the clone is expanded.

J: TRBJ2-1
V: TRBV18
D: .
size: .
CDR3: CASSPPSPHNEQFF
DNA: TGTGCCAGCTCACCCCCTAGTCCCCACAATGAGCAGTTCTTC

J: TRBJ1-5
V: TRBV6-5
D: TRBD1
size: .
CDR3: CASRLQGANQPQHF
DNA: TGTGCCAGCAGGCTCCAGGGGGCCAATCAGCCCCAGCATTTT

J: TRBJ2-5
V: TRBV24-1
D: TRBD2
size: .
CDR3: CATSGGAGRETQYF
DNA: TGTGCCACCAGCGGGGGGGCCGGGAGAGAGACCCAGTACTTC

J: TRBJ2-5
V: TRBV5-1
D: TRBD1
size: .
CDR3: CASSPTGDLQETQYF
DNA: TGCGCCAGCAGCCCGACAGGGGATCTTCAAGAGACCCAGTACTTC

J: TRBJ1-3
V: TRBV18
D: TRBD1
size: .
CDR3: CASSSYTGDSGNTIYF
DNA: TGTGCCAGCTCATCCTATACAGGGGACTCTGGAAACACCATATATTTT

J: TRBJ2-7
V: TRBV28
D: TRBD2
size: .
CDR3: CASRLAGSYEQYF
DNA: TGTGCCAGCAGATTAGCGGGATCCTACGAGCAGTACTTC

J: TRBJ2-4
V: TRBV4-2
D: TRBD2
size: few
CDR3: CASSQDLSSGPKNIQYF
DNA: TGTGCCAGCAGCCAAGATTTGTCTAGCGGGCCCAAAAACATTCAGTACTTC

J: TRBJ1-2
V: TRBV12-3/TRBV12-4
D: TRBD1
size: .
CDR3: CASSGDRDYGYTF
DNA: TGTGCCAGCAGTGGTGACAGGGACTATGGCTACACCTTC

J: TRBJ2-2
V: TRBV6-6
D: .
size: .
CDR3: CASSAGMGELFF
DNA: TGTGCCAGCAGTGCAGGGATGGGGGAGCTGTTTTTT

J: TRBJ2-5
V: TRBV15
D: .
size: .
CDR3: CATSRAIQGSQETQYF
DNA: TGTGCCACCAGCAGAGCGATACAGGGCAGCCAAGAGACCCAGTACTTC

J: TRBJ2-1
V: TRBV29-1
D: .
size: .
CDR3: CSAPRANNEQFF
DNA: TGCAGCGCCCCGAGAGCAAACAATGAGCAGTTCTTC

J: TRBJ2-3
V: TRBV24-1
D: TRBD1
size: .
CDR3: CATPPEDRDADTQYF
DNA: TGTGCCACCCCCCCTGAAGACAGGGACGCAGATACGCAGTATTTT

J: TRBJ2-1
V: TRBV28
D: .
size: .
CDR3: CASNGGITNEQFF
DNA: TGTGCCAGCAATGGGGGGATCACCAATGAGCAGTTCTTC

J: TRBJ2-5
V: TRBV5-1
D: .
size: .
CDR3: CASSLTFSQETQYF
DNA: TGCGCCAGCAGCTTAACTTTTAGCCAAGAGACCCAGTACTTC

J: TRBJ2-2
V: TRBV9
D: .
size: few
CDR3: CASSVPGARELFF
DNA: TGTGCCAGCAGCGTACCCGGAGCACGGGAGCTGTTTTTT

J: TRBJ1-5
V: TRBV5-4
D: .
size: .
CDR3: CASSLGGGSNQPQHF
DNA: TGTGCCAGCAGCTTGGGAGGGGGAAGCAATCAGCCCCAGCATTTT

J: TRBJ1-3
V: TRBV9
D: .
size: once
CDR3: CASSVGPIGLGNTIYF
DNA: TGTGCCAGCAGCGTAGGGCCCATTGGTCTGGGAAACACCATATATTTT

J: TRBJ2-5
V: TRBV14
D: .
size: .
CDR3: CASSHHRGMETQYF
DNA: TGTGCCAGCAGCCACCACCGGGGGATGGAGACCCAGTACTTC

J: TRBJ2-2
V: TRBV7-9
D: .
size: .
CDR3: CASSLQTGELFF
DNA: TGTGCCAGCAGCCTCCAGACCGGGGAGCTGTTTTTT

J: TRBJ1-5
V: TRBV19
D: .
size: .
CDR3: CASSTGQSGQPQHF
DNA: TGTGCCAGTAGCACAGGACAGTCTGGGCAGCCCCAGCATTTT

J: TRBJ2-1
V: TRBV4-1
D: .
size: .
CDR3: CASSQDRAFEQFF
DNA: TGCGCCAGCAGCCAAGATCGAGCGTTCGAGCAGTTCTTC

J: TRBJ2-5
V: TRBV3-1/TRBV3-2
D: TRBD2
size: .
CDR3: CASSQARSGGETQYF
DNA: TGTGCCAGCAGCCAAGCGAGGAGCGGGGGAGAGACCCAGTACTTC

J: TRBJ2-1
V: TRBV11-2
D: TRBD1
size: few
CDR3: CASSLVQQGARLVEQFF
DNA: TGTGCCAGCAGCTTAGTCCAACAGGGGGCCCGCCTTGTCGAGCAGTTCTTC

J: TRBJ2-3
V: TRBV7-2
D: TRBD2
size: .
CDR3: CASSLSSGLGGTDTQYF
DNA: TGTGCCAGCAGCTTATCTAGCGGGCTAGGCGGCACAGATACGCAGTATTTT

J: TRBJ1-1
V: TRBV9
D: .
size: .
CDR3: CASSGTPNTEAFF
DNA: TGTGCCAGCAGTGGGACACCGAACACTGAAGCTTTCTTT

J: TRBJ2-1
V: TRBV5-6
D: TRBD2
size: .
CDR3: CASSWTRTSGTSYNEQFF
DNA: TGTGCCAGCAGCTGGACAAGGACTAGCGGTACTTCCTACAATGAGCAGTTCTTC

J: TRBJ2-7
V: TRBV6-5
D: .
size: .
CDR3: CASSRGRQYF
DNA: TGTGCCAGCTCCCGCGGCCGGCAGTACTTC

J: TRBJ1-3
V: TRBV10-2
D: .
size: .
CDR3: CASSEFSPVLPKNTIYF
DNA: TGCGCCAGCAGTGAGTTTAGTCCCGTTTTACCGAAAAACACCATATATTTT

J: TRBJ2-5
V: TRBV4-1
D: .
size: .
CDR3: CASSQGQGNRETQYF
DNA: TGCGCCAGCAGCCAAGGCCAGGGGAATAGGGAGACCCAGTACTTC

J: TRBJ2-7
V: TRBV19
D: TRBD2
size: .
CDR3: CASSSKRLAGAGEQYF
DNA: TGTGCCAGTAGTTCTAAAAGACTAGCGGGCGCGGGCGAGCAGTACTTC

J: TRBJ2-7
V: TRBV5-4
D: .
size: .
CDR3: CASSLTAGEPYEQYF
DNA: TGTGCCAGCAGCTTGACGGCAGGCGAACCCTACGAGCAGTACTTC

J: TRBJ1-1
V: TRBV5-1
D: .
size: once
CDR3: CASSMSRGETEAFF
DNA: TGCGCCAGCAGCATGAGTCGAGGAGAGACTGAAGCTTTCTTT

J: TRBJ1-2
V: TRBV7-9
D: TRBD1
size: once
CDR3: CASSFGTASNYGYTF
DNA: TGTGCCAGCAGCTTCGGGACAGCTTCTAACTATGGCTACACCTTC

J: TRBJ2-2
V: TRBV10-3
D: TRBD2
size: .
CDR3: CAIGRTSGISNTGELFF
DNA: TGTGCCATTGGTCGGACTAGCGGGATTTCGAACACCGGGGAGCTGTTTTTT

J: TRBJ2-5
V: TRBV28
D: .
size: .
CDR3: CASNRWWAGQETQYF
DNA: TGTGCCAGCAACCGATGGTGGGCGGGACAAGAGACCCAGTACTTC

J: TRBJ2-1
V: TRBV15
D: TRBD2
size: .
CDR3: CATSLRTSDNEQFF
DNA: TGTGCCACCAGCTTAAGGACTAGCGACAATGAGCAGTTCTTC

J: TRBJ2-7
V: TRBV3-1/TRBV3-2
D: TRBD1
size: .
CDR3: CASSQERGTGGEDCYEQYF
DNA: TGTGCCAGCAGCCAAGAAAGGGGGACAGGGGGCGAAGATTGCTACGAGCAGTACTTC

J: TRBJ2-7
V: TRBV19
D: .
size: .
CDR3: CASSVQGHYEQYF
DNA: TGTGCCAGTAGTGTACAGGGCCACTACGAGCAGTACTTC

J: TRBJ2-1
V: TRBV7-2
D: .
size: .
CDR3: CASSFLGTFNEQFF
DNA: TGTGCCAGCAGCTTTCTCGGTACTTTCAATGAGCAGTTCTTC